The subject of this entry is one TCR beta chain. Its antigen is as yet unknown. This entry comes from a study of shared clonotypes between healthy human individuals. The study's findings and limits: The generation probabilities recorded for non-shared clonotypes fell below those of clonotypes shared by all four donors.

Caucasian adults residing in Nashville, Tennessee made up all the donors. Replicate PCRs from sorted subsets contained 200 ng DNA, which is 31,000 or so T cell genomes. Data came from immunoSEQ multiplex PCR; TCRdb stores just in-frame clones and leaves some out. Among approximately 2,300,000 clones listed, roughly 90% were seen once. The CDR3 loop spans 13 amino acids. The germline V gene has CDR1 GTSNPN and CDR2 SVGIG (reference sequence). Trimming took off 0 bases at V and 7 bases at J, with 10 bases between the two ends. V is TRBV30 and J is TRBJ2-1, with D maybe TRBD2 (6 bases). This receptor was taken from a man aged 18-30 years in good health. Some clones in this sample may be carry-over from other donors' samples. The source material was naive CD4+ T cells from PBMCs. Subset here: CD45RA+ positively selected. CDR3 DNA sequence: TGTGCCTGGAGTGTACTACGGGGGAATGAGCAGTTCTTC. It is translated as CAWSVLRGNEQFF.